The sample holds many counts of the clone carrying this TCR beta chain. Its antigen is unknown. The data belong to a study of T cell repertoires in cytomegalovirus infection. The wider study: Public TCR beta signatures provided an indication of both CMV infection and a matching HLA type. Regarding the study as a whole: Ex vivo, HLA-C-restricted CMV-specific TCR beta clonotypes prevailed over the rest of the response. Identification of carriers of CMV plus the relevant HLA was performed using cumulative public TCR beta family frequency.

Germline CDR1 and CDR2: MNHEY and SVGEGT. The CDR3 consists of 13 residues. V was clipped by 8 bases and J by 4 bases, with 14 bases between them. MiXCR, run by TCRdb on the reads, gives a single entry per CDR3 protein. The table records approximately 750,000 distinct CDR3 sequences, 35% of them present only once. Material: PBMCs. The TCR sequence derives from a human donor in good health (CMV status not recorded). Some clones in this sample may be carry-over from other donors' samples. The V gene is TRBV6-2 or TRBV6-3, the J gene TRBJ1-1; unclear D gene. The chain's CDR3 is CASFVGRATEAFF. CDR3 DNA: TGTGCCAGCTTCGTGGGGAGGGCCACTGAAGCTTTCTTT.